Reported below is one T cell receptor beta chain. The sample comes from a study of blood T cell repertoires in COVID-19. Study background: COVID-19 samples from acute and convalescent phases originated in the United States, Italy and Spain. T cells, B-cell-depleted T cells, or PBMCs provided the cDNA or gDNA that served as material.

Trimming removed 4 bases from V and 7 bases from J; junction bases left unmatched: 3. The germline gives CDR1 SQVTM, CDR2 ANQGSEA. The CDR3 is 13 amino acids. Study processing details: Researchers report that nucleated cell counts were estimated from reference gene primer amplification. Only in-frame clones appear in the TCRdb table, and some are missing; sequencing was by immunoSEQ multiplex PCR. V, J and clone size derive from that table, while D and trimming were established from the DNA sequence. The sample consists of hundreds of thousands of clones, about four fifths of them appearing once. The specimen sequenced was peripheral blood. The sequence derives from a woman aged 40 to 55 with active or convalescent COVID-19. V and J are TRBV29-1 and TRBJ1-4; 10 bases match TRBD1. The CDR3 coding sequence is TGCAGCGTTGTGGGGACAGGGGTTGAAAAACTGTTTTTT. It specifies CSVVGTGVEKLFF.